The rows below give T cell receptor beta chains drawn from one sample of a study of graft-versus-host responses after intestinal transplantation. For these receptors, no antigen is known. The repertoire was sequenced with immunoSEQ multiplex PCR; TCRdb's copy has only in-frame clones and lacks some. The sample lists around 130,000 clones, over 85% occurring once. Material: unstimulated CD4+ T cells sorted from spleen or lymph node cells, obtained before intestinal transplant. These receptors were collected from a human donor who received an intestinal transplant. Each CDR3 is given with its conserved first and last residue. A D gene is named only where the DNA matches it firmly. Expanded clones get a size class; other rows say once, few or many, or leave the size out.

j_call	d_call	clone_size	v_call	cdr3_nt	cdr3_aa
TRBJ1-3	TRBD1	.	TRBV5-1	TGCGCCAGCAGTACAGGGGCAAGCTCTGGAAACACCATATATTTT	CASSTGASSGNTIYF
TRBJ1-6	TRBD1	.	TRBV5-5	TGTGCCAGCAGCTATGGATACCCGGGACAGGGCAATTCACCCCTCCACTTT	CASSYGYPGQGNSPLHF
TRBJ2-5	.	.	TRBV11-2	TGTGCCAGCAGCTTAGGGGAGACCCAGTACTTC	CASSLGETQYF
TRBJ1-3	.	once	TRBV9	TGTGCCAGCAGCGCACAGGGCTCTGGAAACACCATATATTTT	CASSAQGSGNTIYF
TRBJ1-4	.	.	TRBV7-8	TGTGCCAGCAGCCCGACCGATTTTAATGAAAAACTGTTTTTT	CASSPTDFNEKLFF
TRBJ2-1	.	.	TRBV10-2	TGCGCCAGCAGTGATACCAGGGGCTATGGGGAGCAGTTCTTC	CASSDTRGYGEQFF
TRBJ2-3	.	.	TRBV2	TGTGCCAGCAGTCCCTTCTCCACCACAGATACGCAGTATTTT	CASSPFSTTDTQYF
TRBJ2-1	.	.	TRBV7-6	TGTGCCAGCAGCTTAGAGGGTGCGAGGGGCCCTCAGTTCTTC	CASSLEGARGPQFF
TRBJ1-1	.	.	TRBV7-9	TGTGCCAGCAGCTTAAGTGAGGTGAACACTGAAGCTTTCTTT	CASSLSEVNTEAFF
TRBJ2-1	TRBD2	.	TRBV7-8	TGTGCCAGCAGCTTTCGCGGGGGTTCCTACAATGAGCAGTTCTTC	CASSFRGGSYNEQFF
TRBJ2-5	.	.	TRBV6-5	TGTGCCAGCAGTAGGAGGGGAACCCAGTACTTC	CASSRRGTQYF
TRBJ1-1	.	.	TRBV2	TGTGCCAGCAGGGTGGGAGTGGAAGCTTTCTTT	CASRVGVEAFF
TRBJ1-1	.	.	TRBV29-1	TGCAGCACCCGGACTCAAAGGGACACTGAAGCTTTCTTT	CSTRTQRDTEAFF
TRBJ1-2	.	.	TRBV19	TGTGCCAGTAGTACCCAGCGTAACTATGGCTACACCTTC	CASSTQRNYGYTF
TRBJ1-1	.	.	TRBV9	TGTGCCAGCAGCCCGAATCCGGGACATTCGACGTCTGAAGCTTTCTTT	CASSPNPGHSTSEAFF
TRBJ2-7	TRBD2	.	TRBV10-3	TGTGCCATCAGTGAGTCGGGACTAGCGGCCTACGAGCAGTACTTC	CAISESGLAAYEQYF
TRBJ1-5	TRBD1	once	TRBV27	TGTGCCAGCAGTCAAGACAGGGGGCGATCGGTTCAGCCCCAGCATTTT	CASSQDRGRSVQPQHF
TRBJ1-2	.	.	TRBV9	TGTGCCAGCAGCGTATCTGGGAGTGGCTACACCTTC	CASSVSGSGYTF
TRBJ1-1	.	once	TRBV6-1	TGTGCCAGCAGGACAACCATGAACACTGAAGCTTTCTTT	CASRTTMNTEAFF
TRBJ1-2	.	.	TRBV7-6	TGTGCCAGCAGCTTGGCAGAGACCTTC	CASSLAETF
TRBJ1-6	.	.	TRBV18	TGTGCCAGCTCACCTGCAGGGTCAACAGGTTCACCCCTCCACTTT	CASSPAGSTGSPLHF
TRBJ2-5	.	.	TRBV7-9	TGTGCCAGCAGCTCTGGGCGGGCGACCCAGTACTTC	CASSSGRATQYF
TRBJ2-1	TRBD2	.	TRBV5-4	TGTGCCAGCAGCTTACCGACTAGCGGGGGTTCCTACAATGAGCAGTTCTTC	CASSLPTSGGSYNEQFF
TRBJ1-6	.	few	TRBV10-3	TGTGCCACCAGGGAGATGGATTCACCCCTCCACTTT	CATREMDSPLHF
TRBJ2-7	.	.	TRBV30	TGTGCCTGGAGTGGGAGGGGCAGAACCTACGAGCAGTACTTC	CAWSGRGRTYEQYF
TRBJ1-5	.	.	TRBV7-9	TGTGCCAGCAGCTTAGGATTTCAGCCCCAGCATTTT	CASSLGFQPQHF
TRBJ1-1	TRBD1	.	TRBV4-1	TGCGCCAGCAGCCACCTGACAGGGACGAACACTGAAGCTTTCTTT	CASSHLTGTNTEAFF
TRBJ2-1	.	.	TRBV9	TGTGCCAGCAGCACCCTGGGGGGCCCTTACAATGAGCAGTTCTTC	CASSTLGGPYNEQFF
TRBJ2-3	.	.	TRBV5-5	TGTGCCAGCAGCTTGCTCGGCAAGAATACGCAGTATTTT	CASSLLGKNTQYF
TRBJ1-6	.	.	TRBV19	TGTGCCAGTAGTATTACAGGGAGGACCTATAATTCACCCCTCCACTTT	CASSITGRTYNSPLHF
TRBJ2-7	.	.	TRBV19	TGTGCCAGTAGTATGAGGTCGAGCTCCTTGGGCTCCTACGAGCAGTACTTC	CASSMRSSSLGSYEQYF
TRBJ2-2	.	.	TRBV5-1	TGCGCCAGCAGCCTAGGGACGTTGAACACCGGGGAGCTGTTTTTT	CASSLGTLNTGELFF
TRBJ1-3	.	.	TRBV19	TGTGCCAGTAGTATGACAACCCGACCTCCTGGAAACACCATATATTTT	CASSMTTRPPGNTIYF
TRBJ2-5	TRBD1	once	TRBV5-6	TGTGCCAGCAGCTGGAGGACAGGGGGCAATCAAGAGACCCAGTACTTC	CASSWRTGGNQETQYF
TRBJ1-1	.	.	TRBV19	TGTGCCAGTAGATCTCAGGGGATCACTGAAGCTTTCTTT	CASRSQGITEAFF
TRBJ2-3	.	once	TRBV5-1	TGCGCCAGCAGCTTTCATCGGCCCCCAGATACGCAGTATTTT	CASSFHRPPDTQYF
TRBJ2-7	.	.	TRBV5-1	TGCGCCAGCAGCCCGGTGGGTAGCGTGTTGACCTACGAGCAGTACTTC	CASSPVGSVLTYEQYF
TRBJ2-7	.	.	TRBV6-1	TGTGCCAGCCCCCTTGGGGACCCTTACGAGCAGTACTTC	CASPLGDPYEQYF
TRBJ2-1	.	.	TRBV7-2	TGTGCCAGCAGCTTAGTGGGTCTGGACGGTAGGCAGTTCTTC	CASSLVGLDGRQFF
TRBJ1-2	TRBD1	.	TRBV6-1	TGTGCCAGCAGCTCCGGGACAGGGCTTTTTTATGGCTACACCTTC	CASSSGTGLFYGYTF
TRBJ1-6	.	.	TRBV27	TGTGCCAGCAGGACGAGGGGGGCACCCCTCCACTTT	CASRTRGAPLHF
TRBJ2-5	TRBD1	once	TRBV7-8	TGTGCCAGCAGCTTTGGACAGGGGGCGAACGGAGAGACCCAGTACTTC	CASSFGQGANGETQYF
TRBJ2-4	TRBD1	.	TRBV29-1	TGCAGCGTTAGGAGGCAGGGGGCTAGCATTCAGTACTTC	CSVRRQGASIQYF
TRBJ1-6	.	.	TRBV1	TGCACCAGCAGCCAAGAAAGGGCCTTGTTGGGTTCACCCCTCCACTTT	CTSSQERALLGSPLHF
TRBJ2-1	TRBD1	once	TRBV18	TGTGCCAGCTCACTCAGTGCAGGGGGAACCTACAATGAGCAGTTCTTC	CASSLSAGGTYNEQFF
TRBJ1-2	TRBD1	.	TRBV14	TGTGCCAGCAGCCAAACACAGGGGGCGATCAGTAGCTACACCTTC	CASSQTQGAISSYTF
TRBJ2-3	TRBD2	.	TRBV29-1	TGCAGCGTCGCTCGACTAGCGGGGGGCACAGATACGCAGTATTTT	CSVARLAGGTDTQYF
TRBJ1-5	.	.	TRBV27	TGTGCCAGCAGTTACCATTTGGGCAATCAGCCCCAGCATTTT	CASSYHLGNQPQHF
TRBJ2-3	.	.	TRBV19	TGTGCCAGTCGAGCTAGTACAGATACGCAGTATTTT	CASRASTDTQYF
TRBJ1-2	.	.	TRBV7-8	TGTGCCAGCAGCTCGAGGGCCATACCCTATGGCTACACCTTC	CASSSRAIPYGYTF